This entry lists 28 T cell receptor beta chains sequenced from one sample in a study of control samples from healthy donors and cancer patients. The repertoire was sequenced with immunoSEQ multiplex PCR; TCRdb's copy has only in-frame clones and lacks some. This sample contains roughly 190,000 clones. Specimen: blood. These receptors were taken from a woman aged 25 to 39 in good health.

The V call is TRBV7-3, the J call TRBJ2-6; TRBD2 aligns across 10 bases. From germline, CDR1 is SGHTA and CDR2 FQGTGA. This CDR3 has 20 residues. The junction had 13 bases not matched to a gene; V was cut back by 4 bases and J by 1 base. The CDR3 coding sequence is TGTGCCAGCAGCTCTTCGGGGACTAGCGTGCGACCTTCTGGGGCCAACGTCCTGACTTTC. Translating gives CASSSSGTSVRPSGANVLTF.

The chain employs TRBV7-2 and TRBJ1-2, with 11 bases that match TRBD1. CDR3 length equals 15 residues. Germline CDR1 SGHTA, CDR2 FQGNSA. Trimming at V came to 3 bases and at J to 5 bases, leaving 5 bases not matched to a gene. The CDR3 DNA is TGTGCCAGCAGCTTTGGACAGGGGGCTAGGTATGGCTACACCTTC. This translates into CASSFGQGARYGYTF.

The genes are TRBV20-1 and TRBJ1-2; TRBD1 is a possible D gene (5 bases). The CDR3 has 13 residues. Trimming cost V 3 bases and J 4 bases, with 12 bases left between them. The germline V gene encodes CDR1 DFQATT and CDR2 SNEGSKA (reference sequence). CDR3 sequence (DNA): TGCAGTGCTAGTCGCAGGGAGTCCTATGGCTACACCTTC. Protein sequence: CSASRRESYGYTF.

J is TRBJ1-2 and V is TRBV4-3; D is unclear. V lost 4 bases, J lost 2 bases, and 11 bases lay in between. Per germline, CDR1 LGHNA and CDR2 YSLEER. CDR3 length: 14 residues. Written as DNA, the CDR3 is TGCGCCAGCAGCCCAGATAGAAGGAACTATGGCTACACCTTC. Residues: CASSPDRRNYGYTF.

The V call is TRBV5-1, the J call TRBJ2-5; D call uncertain. The CDR3 is made up of 17 amino acids. Germline V CDR1 and CDR2: SGHRS, YFSETQ. Trimming left V 0 bases short and J 5 bases short, with 20 bases between. DNA of the CDR3: TGCGCCAGCAGCTTGGTCGGCCTGAACCTTAGGCGGGAGACCCAGTACTTC. Translating gives CASSLVGLNLRRETQYF.

This chain connects TRBV28 to TRBJ1-1; maybe TRBD1 (5 bases). Between the trimmed V and J ends, which lost 4 bases and 2 bases, there was a span of 8 bases. Germline V gives CDR1 MDHEN, CDR2 SYDVKM. The CDR3 spans 13 residues. CDR3 in DNA: TGTGCCAGCAGTTGGGGGTTTAACACTGAAGCTTTCTTT. Translation gives CASSWGFNTEAFF.

The chain is built from TRBV2 and TRBJ1-3, with 8 bases lining up with TRBD1. From germline, CDR1 is SNHLY and CDR2 FYNNEI. The trim removed 3 bases at V and 8 bases at J, leaving 3 bases unmatched. This CDR3 is built from 13 residues. Here the CDR3 reads CASSEDRVHTIYF. As DNA, the CDR3 is TGTGCCAGCAGTGAGGACAGGGTTCACACCATATATTTT. The full variable domain, completed using reference TRBV2 and TRBJ1-3, is EPEVTQTPSHQVTQMGQEVILRCVPISNHLYFYWYRQILGQKVEFLVSFYNNEISEKSEIFDDQFSVERPDGSNFTLKIRSTKLEDSAMYFCASSEDRVHTIYFGEGSWLTVV.

V usage is TRBV5-1 and J usage is TRBJ1-1, with D possibly TRBD1 on 5 matching bases. Deletions cut 0 bases from V and 1 base from J, with 13 bases between. CDR1 and CDR2 from the germline V gene are SGHRS and YFSETQ. This CDR3 has 16 amino acids. This CDR3 is CASSLVVGAGNTEAFF. CDR3 sequence (DNA): TGCGCCAGCAGCTTGGTCGTCGGGGCGGGGAACACTGAAGCTTTCTTT.

This chain links TRBV25-1 with TRBJ2-1; TRBD1 or TRBD2 may be the D gene (7 bases each). V lost 6 bases to trimming and J lost 6 bases, with 12 bases between them. CDR3 length: 13 residues. The germline V gene has CDR1 MGHDK and CDR2 SYGVNS. The CDR3, as DNA: TGTGCCAGCAGAGACAGGGAGGGCAATGAGCAGTTCTTC. This translates into CASRDREGNEQFF.

The chain uses TRBV19 and TRBJ1-3, with D unresolved. The germline gives CDR1 LNHDA, CDR2 SQIVND (reference sequence). Trimming removed 1 base at V and 2 bases at J, with 18 bases between. The CDR3 sequence is 18 residues long. CDR3 sequence reads: CASSIVHGFREAGNTIYF. The DNA of the CDR3 is TGTGCCAGTAGTATAGTTCACGGGTTCCGGGAAGCTGGAAACACCATATATTTT.

Points on this clone: The sample holds other DNA sequences that translate to the same CDR3. The V and J genes are TRBV10-1 and TRBJ2-1; D not certain. The germline V gene encodes CDR1 WNHNN and CDR2 SYGVQD (reference sequence). The germline V and J ends were trimmed by 0 bases and 4 bases, with 4 bases remaining between them. This CDR3 has 13 residues. As DNA, the CDR3 is TGCGCCAGCAGTGAGTCCCCTTACAATGAGCAGTTCTTC. Translating it yields CASSESPYNEQFF.

The chain uses TRBV5-1 and TRBJ2-3, with D perhaps being TRBD1 or TRBD2 (5 bases each). With 0 bases removed from V and 0 bases from J, the gap between germline ends came to 14 bases. Germline assignment: CDR1 SGHRS and CDR2 YFSETQ. This CDR3 is 17 amino acids long. CDR3 bases: TGCGCCAGCAGCTTGGCCATAGAGGGGAGAAGCACAGATACGCAGTATTTT. This translates into CASSLAIEGRSTDTQYF. Supplemented by reference TRBV5-1 and TRBJ2-3, the full variable domain reads KAGVTQTPRYLIKTRGQQVTLSCSPISGHRSVSWYQQTPGQGLQFLFEYFSETQRNKGNFPGRFSGRQFSNSRSEMNVSTLELGDSALYLCASSLAIEGRSTDTQYFGPGTRLTVL.

This chain joins TRBV24-1 and TRBJ1-2; D ambiguous. V was trimmed by 3 bases and J by 7 bases, leaving 11 bases between them. The CDR3 spans 13 residues. Germline V gene lookup returns CDR1 KGHDR and CDR2 SFDVKD. CDR3 sequence: CATSDRVEGGYTF. The CDR3 DNA is TGTGCCACCAGTGATCGGGTAGAGGGTGGCTACACCTTC.

J is TRBJ2-1 and V is TRBV7-2, with 11 positions matching TRBD2. The CDR3 spans 16 residues. Germline loops: CDR1 SGHTA, CDR2 FQGNSA. Trimming cost V 5 bases and J 8 bases; bases outside gene matches: 11. CDR3 residues: CASSPSQLAGVYEQFF. CDR3 coding DNA: TGTGCCAGCAGCCCTAGCCAACTAGCGGGAGTGTATGAGCAGTTCTTC. The whole variable domain, filled in from reference TRBV7-2 and TRBJ2-1, reads GAGVSQSPSNKVTEKGKDVELRCDPISGHTALYWYRQSLGQGLEFLIYFQGNSAPDKSGLPSDRFSAERTGGSVSTLTIQRTQQEDSAVYLCASSPSQLAGVYEQFFGPGTRLTVL.

The V gene is TRBV24-1, the J gene TRBJ2-3; D possibly corresponds to TRBD2 (5 bases). V was clipped by 10 bases and J by 6 bases, with 19 bases between them. From germline, CDR1 is KGHDR and CDR2 SFDVKD. The CDR3 has 14 amino acids. CDR3 in amino acids: CATRGRGQGDTQYF. The CDR3, as DNA: TGTGCCACTAGAGGGCGCGGCCAAGGTGATACGCAGTATTTT.

The chain combines TRBV2 with TRBJ1-5, with D uncertain. The germline V gene has CDR1 SNHLY and CDR2 FYNNEI. V gave up 11 bases and J gave up 3 bases, with 17 bases separating them. The CDR3 spans 14 residues. DNA for the CDR3: TGTGCCTCCGAAGGCGGGGTGGTCAATCAGCCCCAGCATTTT. Protein: CASEGGVVNQPQHF.

The chain carries TRBV30 and TRBJ1-2; D may be TRBD1 (5 bases). Germline-derived CDR1 and CDR2 are GTSNPN and SVGIG (reference sequence). The length of the CDR3 is 12 residues. The V end lost 4 bases, the J end lost 4 bases, and 10 bases lay between the germline ends. The CDR3 reads CAWNRQIYGYTF. CDR3 nucleotides: TGTGCCTGGAATAGACAGATCTATGGCTACACCTTC.

This chain connects TRBV7-3 to TRBJ2-3; TRBD2 is a possible D gene (5 bases). CDR3 length: 13 amino acids. Deletions cut 3 bases from V and 5 bases from J, with 9 bases between. CDR1 and CDR2 (germline): SGHTA, FQGTGA. This chain's CDR3 is CASSFGDQDTQYF. In nucleotides, the CDR3 is TGTGCCAGCAGCTTCGGGGATCAAGATACGCAGTATTTT.

V and J are TRBV6-1 and TRBJ1-2; TRBD1 is a possible D gene (5 bases). Germline lookup yields CDR1 MNHNS and CDR2 SASEGT. There are 13 residues in the CDR3. V dropped 3 bases and J dropped 4 bases, with 9 bases sitting between them. CDR3 DNA: TGTGCCAGCAGTGAGGGGACGGTCTATGGCTACACCTTC. This codes for CASSEGTVYGYTF.

V and J are TRBV6-4 and TRBJ2-1; unclear D gene. The length of the CDR3 is 15 residues. CDR1 is MRHNA and CDR2 is SNTAGT in the germline V gene. V lost 6 bases, J lost 4 bases, and 16 bases lay in between. DNA for the CDR3: TGTGCCAGCAGACGGACGCCGGATGAATACAATGAGCAGTTCTTC. Its translation: CASRRTPDEYNEQFF.

This chain joins TRBV29-1 and TRBJ2-3; D gene ambiguous. The CDR3 has 12 residues. V dropped 5 bases and J dropped 4 bases, with 10 bases sitting between them. The germline V gene has CDR1 SQVTM and CDR2 ANQGSEA. The CDR3 DNA sequence: TGCAGCGTTTTTGGGGTCCCAGATACGCAGTATTTT. Protein sequence: CSVFGVPDTQYF.

Concerning this clone: The sample contains more than one DNA sequence encoding this CDR3. The chain has TRBV28 and TRBJ1-2; a weak D match, TRBD1 (6 bases). V dropped 3 bases and J dropped 2 bases, with 10 bases sitting between them. This CDR3 region has 14 residues. The V gene's germline CDR1 is MDHEN and CDR2 SYDVKM. For the CDR3, the DNA is TGTGCCAGCAGTTTGGGGCAGGGGAACTATGGCTACACCTTC. Protein product: CASSLGQGNYGYTF.

The chain joins TRBV6-5 to TRBJ1-5; D is unclear. The CDR3 has 13 amino acids. The V and J ends lost 6 bases and 10 bases respectively, with 16 bases between them. Germline V lookup: CDR1 MNHEY, CDR2 SVGAGI. CDR3 DNA sequence: TGTGCCAGCAGCTGGTCACCACAGCAACCCCAGCATTTT. Residues: CASSWSPQQPQHF.

The chain recombines TRBV30 with TRBJ2-7; 9 positions agree with TRBD1. V lost 2 bases and J lost 2; bases outside the gene matches: 4. Per the germline V gene, CDR1 is GTSNPN and CDR2 is SVGIG (reference sequence). The CDR3 covers 14 residues. CDR3 nucleotides: TGTGCCTGGAGTCAAGGGACAGGGACCTACGAGCAGTACTTC. Residues: CAWSQGTGTYEQYF.

This chain uses TRBV4-3 with TRBJ1-1; D uncertain. V was pared by 0 bases and J by 4 bases, with 9 bases between. The V gene's germline CDR1 is LGHNA and CDR2 YSLEER. CDR3 length equals 14 residues. CDR3 sequence: CASSQDPKTTEAFF. The CDR3 DNA reads TGCGCCAGCAGCCAAGATCCCAAGACCACTGAAGCTTTCTTT.

The chain joins TRBV29-1 to TRBJ2-7, with D possibly TRBD1 on 5 matching bases. The V gene's germline CDR1 is SQVTM and CDR2 ANQGSEA. V was cut by 4 bases and J by 4 bases, with 14 bases left in between. This CDR3 region has 13 residues. CDR3 sequence reads: CSVGRRQGYEQYF. CDR3 coding DNA: TGCAGCGTTGGCAGACGGCAGGGATACGAGCAGTACTTC.

The V call is TRBV6-2 or TRBV6-3, the J call TRBJ2-7; D is unclear. Germline V lookup: CDR1 MNHEY, CDR2 SVGEGT. This CDR3 comprises 12 residues. Trimming removed 5 bases from V and 1 base from J, with 6 bases in between. The CDR3 coding sequence is TGTGCCAGCAGTCCCGGGTCCTACGAGCAGTACTTC. It translates to CASSPGSYEQYF.

J is TRBJ1-1 and V is TRBV6-2 or TRBV6-3; D is possibly TRBD1 (5 bases). Trimming took 6 bases from V and 0 from J, leaving 17 bases between them. CDR1 is MNHEY, CDR2 SVGEGT, per germline. The CDR3 has 16 residues. This chain's CDR3 is CASSLGRGTMNTEAFF. DNA of the CDR3: TGTGCCAGCAGCCTAGGTCGGGGGACCATGAACACTGAAGCTTTCTTT.